Each of the 7 T cell receptor beta chains below was sequenced from the same sample in a study of metastatic and nonmetastatic thyroid tumors. Each patient went into thyroid surgery without having received any treatment. Via MiXCR, TCRdb re-called the PCR reads. The data contain around 65,000 clones, around 14% of them singletons. Sequenced: blood. Receptors were obtained from a male donor with papillary thyroid cancer or a benign thyroid nodule (not recorded which). Some clones in this sample may be carry-over from other donors' samples.

This clone was seen at least ten times. This sample also contains other DNA sequences that code for the same CDR3. The J gene is TRBJ1-1, the V gene TRBV2; 10 bases fit TRBD1. The CDR3 loop spans 17 amino acids. The trim removed 5 bases at V and 0 bases at J, leaving 9 bases unmatched. Germline CDR1 reads SNHLY; CDR2 reads FYNNEI. The CDR3 loop reads CASSNPRDRGMNTEAFF. CDR3 sequence (DNA): TGTGCCAGCAGTAACCCCCGGGACAGGGGAATGAACACTGAAGCTTTCTTT.

A word on this clone: This may come from a read error, since a much larger clone is one base off. The V gene is TRBV2, the J gene TRBJ2-5; D remains unclear. V was shortened by 8 bases and J by 5 bases, with 15 bases between the two germline ends. The germline gives CDR1 SNHLY, CDR2 FYNNEI. This CDR3 contains 13 residues. CDR3 sequence reads: CASGLESRETQYF. The CDR3 DNA sequence: TGTGCCAGCGGGCTGGAAAGTAGGGAGACCCAGTACTTC.

At least ten counts were recorded for this clone. A read error may explain this, as a much larger clone is one base away. This chain joins TRBV19 and TRBJ2-7; tentative D call: TRBD1 (5 bases). The CDR3 has 13 amino acids. Germline V lookup: CDR1 LNHDA, CDR2 SQIVND (reference sequence). The CDR3 bases are TGTGCCAGTAGTAGGCCCGACAGTTACGAGCGGTACTTC. Amino acid sequence: CASSRPDSYERYF.

This clone was recorded at least ten times. Distinct nucleotide sequences in the sample also encode this CDR3. The gene calls are TRBV7-3 and TRBJ1-1, with D unresolved. The CDR3 has 13 residues. Germline values: CDR1 SGHTA, CDR2 FQGTGA. V was pared by 5 bases and J by 1 base, with 8 bases between. This CDR3 is CASSAGWNTEAFF. CDR3 DNA sequence: TGTGCCAGCAGCGCTGGGTGGAACACTGAAGCTTTCTTT.

This clone turned up a few times. This CDR3 is also generated by other DNA sequences in the sample. V is TRBV2 and J is TRBJ2-7; D is perhaps TRBD2 (5 bases). V lost 5 bases and J 7 bases, leaving 15 bases between the germline ends. Germline V gene data show CDR1 as SNHLY and CDR2 as FYNNEI. The CDR3 runs 13 residues. The CDR3 DNA reads as TGTGCCAGCAGTCGAGCGGATTCCTGTGAGCAGTACTTC. Its protein is CASSRADSCEQYF.

Ten or more counts support this clone. This chain uses TRBV7-9 with TRBJ1-1; no clear D gene. Germline V gene data show CDR1 as SEHNR and CDR2 as FQNEAQ (reference sequence). This CDR3 has 13 amino acids. V was shortened by 2 bases and J by 6 bases, with 10 bases between the two germline ends. The CDR3 coding sequence is TGTGCCAGCAGCTTACTGGCAGACGCTGAAGCTTTCTTT. Its translation is CASSLLADAEAFF.

DNA of the CDR3: TGCAGCGTTGATGACCAGGGCTACGAGCAGTACTTC. Translation: CSVDDQGYEQYF. The chain is built from TRBV29-1 and TRBJ2-7; a possible D gene is TRBD1 (5 bases). Trimming cost V 3 bases and J 3 bases, with 9 bases left between them. This CDR3 is 12 amino acids long. Germline CDR1 is SQVTM and CDR2 is ANQGSEA.